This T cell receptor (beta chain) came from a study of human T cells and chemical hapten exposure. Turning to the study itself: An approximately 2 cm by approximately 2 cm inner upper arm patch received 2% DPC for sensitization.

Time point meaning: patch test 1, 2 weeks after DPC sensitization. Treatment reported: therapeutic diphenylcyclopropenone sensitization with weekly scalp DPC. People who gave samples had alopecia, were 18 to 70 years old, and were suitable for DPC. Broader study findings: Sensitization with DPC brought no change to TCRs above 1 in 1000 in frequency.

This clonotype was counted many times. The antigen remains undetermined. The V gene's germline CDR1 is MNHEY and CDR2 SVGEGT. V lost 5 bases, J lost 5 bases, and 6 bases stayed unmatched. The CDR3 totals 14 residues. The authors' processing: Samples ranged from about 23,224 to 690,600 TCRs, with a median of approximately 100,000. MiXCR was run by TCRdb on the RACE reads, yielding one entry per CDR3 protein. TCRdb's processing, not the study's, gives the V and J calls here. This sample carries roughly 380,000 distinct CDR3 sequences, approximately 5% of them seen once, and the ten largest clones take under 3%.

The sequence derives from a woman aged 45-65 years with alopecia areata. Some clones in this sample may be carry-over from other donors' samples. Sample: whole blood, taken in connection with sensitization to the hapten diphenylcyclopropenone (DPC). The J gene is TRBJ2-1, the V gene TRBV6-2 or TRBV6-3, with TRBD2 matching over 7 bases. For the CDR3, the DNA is TGTGCCAGCAGTAAGGCTGGGAGGGACAATGAGCAGTTCTTC. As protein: CASSKAGRDNEQFF.